Listed here are 2 T cell receptor beta chains from one sample, sequenced in a study of OX40 agonist ivuxolimab in advanced cancers. Here immunoSEQ multiplex PCR was the method, and the copy in TCRdb shows in-frame clones only, minus some. Found here are about 38,000 clones, about 88% of them singletons; the top ten hold around 41%. The sample was CD4+ or CD8+ T cells sorted from blood, taken in a trial of the OX40 agonist ivuxolimab. All receptors come from an adult with an advanced solid tumor such as melanoma, head and neck, liver or kidney cancer.

The CDR3 spells CASSLVGQPSSYEQYF. The CDR3 DNA is TGTGCCAGCAGCTTAGTAGGACAGCCGAGCTCCTACGAGCAGTACTTC. The rearrangement links TRBV11-2 to TRBJ2-5; tentative D call: TRBD1 (6 bases). The J call may be faulty, since TRBJ2-7 better matches the DNA end. Looked up from germline, CDR1 is SGHAT and CDR2 is FQNNGV. The CDR3 spans 16 residues.

The chain employs TRBV6-4 and TRBJ1-2; D not resolved. The V and J ends lost 2 bases and 5 bases respectively, with 15 bases between them. The CDR3 has 15 amino acids. The germline V gene has CDR1 MRHNA and CDR2 SNTAGT. As DNA, the CDR3 is TGTGCCAGCAGTGACACCCCGGTCGGGTCGTATGGCTACACCTTC. Its translation is CASSDTPVGSYGYTF.